One sample yielded the 29 T cell receptor beta chains listed below, sequenced in a study of T-cell reconstitution after alpha-beta-depleted transplantation in children. It was with unique molecular identifiers that the TCRbeta library was prepared. TCRdb ran MiXCR on the PCR reads and lists one entry per CDR3 protein. The sample records about 410,000 distinct CDR3 sequences, around 20% being singletons. This sample comprised PBMCs from the stem cell graft donor, obtained from the stem cell graft. Every receptor here comes from a human donor who donated a stem cell graft to a child with acute myeloid leukemia.

This clonotype showed up just a few times. CDR3 sequence: CASRHTSGRAGAGELFF. In DNA, the CDR3 is TGCGCCAGCAGACATACTAGCGGGAGGGCCGGTGCCGGGGAGCTGTTTTTT. The V and J genes are TRBV5-1 and TRBJ2-2; 13 nucleotides line up with TRBD2. The V and J ends lost 5 bases and 6 bases, in that order; junction bases with no gene match: 10. This CDR3 region has 17 residues. Germline assignment: CDR1 SGHRS and CDR2 YFSETQ.

With regard to this clonotype: The junction shows a germline mismatch at one end, possibly a read error. The rearrangement uses TRBV12-3 or TRBV12-4 and TRBJ1-5, with 7 nucleotides matching TRBD1. The CDR3 consists of 15 residues. In DNA, the CDR3 is TGTGCCAGCAGTTCCCCGAGGGGGCTCAATCAGCCCGAGCATTTT. It encodes CASSSPRGLNQPEHF.

This clonotype has ten or more counts. The chain has TRBV5-1 and TRBJ1-4; a possible D gene is TRBD1 (5 bases). CDR3 length: 16 amino acids. Germline CDR1 SGHRS, CDR2 YFSETQ. V shed 1 base and J shed 4 bases, with 14 bases lying between them. The CDR3 coding sequence is TGCGCCAGCAGCTTGACAGTGGGGCAGGTTAATGAAAAACTGTTTTTT. Amino acids: CASSLTVGQVNEKLFF.

This clonotype was observed a few times. The CDR3 DNA follows: TGTGCCAGCAGCTTGGCTCGCTATGGCTACACCTTC. Protein product: CASSLARYGYTF. The chain couples TRBV5-6 to TRBJ1-2; D not resolved. CDR3 size: 12 residues. Germline V CDR1 and CDR2: SGHDT, YYEEEE. Trimming removed 0 bases at V and 4 bases at J, with 4 bases between.

This clonotype was seen at least ten times. This CDR3 reads CSARESATNEKLFF. CDR3 nucleotides: TGCAGTGCTAGAGAAAGTGCAACTAATGAAAAACTGTTTTTT. V and J are TRBV20-1 and TRBJ1-4; no clear D gene. CDR1 DFQATT and CDR2 SNEGSKA come from the germline V gene (reference sequence). V was shortened by 0 bases and J by 0 bases, with 5 bases between the two germline ends. The CDR3 is made up of 14 amino acids.

The chain employs TRBV19 and TRBJ2-1; no definite D call. V gave up 11 bases and J gave up 4 bases, with 15 bases separating them. The CDR3 contains 13 residues. Germline CDR1 reads LNHDA; CDR2 reads SQIVND (reference sequence). The CDR3 region has the DNA TGTGCCGTACAAGCGAACGGGTACAATGAGCAGTTCTTC. It yields the protein CAVQANGYNEQFF.

This clonotype was seen a few times. The rearrangement links TRBV20-1 to TRBJ1-6; 7 bases fit TRBD1. Germline V gene sequence: CDR1 DFQATT, CDR2 SNEGSKA (reference sequence). Unmatched junction bases numbered 5, after V lost 5 bases and J lost 10 bases. The CDR3 is 12 residues long. The CDR3 nucleotides are TGCAGTGCTTTAACAGGGGAATCACCCCTCCACTTT. It specifies CSALTGESPLHF.

The gene calls are TRBV29-1 and TRBJ2-7, with 9 bases identical to TRBD2. After removal of 5 bases from V and 0 bases from J, the junction contained 2 bases not matched to a gene. The CDR3 sequence is 13 residues long. The germline gives CDR1 SQVTM, CDR2 ANQGSEA. Here the CDR3 DNA reads TGCAGCGTTAGGACTAGCGTCTCCTACGAGCAGTACTTC. Residues: CSVRTSVSYEQYF.

The chain links TRBV7-9 to TRBJ2-1; 7 positions agree with TRBD1. Per the germline V gene, CDR1 is SEHNR and CDR2 is FQNEAQ (reference sequence). The CDR3 length is 15 residues. Germline trimming cut 1 base from V and 5 bases from J; bases unmatched to any gene: 5. CDR3 in DNA: TGTGCCAGCAGCTTAGGACAGGGAAGGGACAATGAGCAGTTCTTC. Its translation: CASSLGQGRDNEQFF.

The chain is built from TRBV3-1 and TRBJ2-1; 13 bases are shared with TRBD2. The CDR3 contains 16 residues. V gave up 3 bases and J gave up 4 bases; unmatched junction bases: 3. Germline CDR1 reads LGHDT; CDR2 reads YNNKEL (reference sequence). This CDR3 reads CASSHGGLAGYNEQFF. The CDR3 coding sequence is TGTGCCAGCAGCCACGGGGGACTAGCGGGGTACAATGAGCAGTTCTTC.

This clonotype was seen a few times. J is TRBJ2-5 and V is TRBV10-3; 7 nucleotides match TRBD1. This CDR3 has 16 amino acids. Germline loops: CDR1 ENHRY, CDR2 SYGVKD. The V and J ends lost 3 bases and 3 bases, in that order; junction bases with no gene match: 10. The CDR3, as DNA: TGTGCCATCAGTGATGCGACAGGGCCCCACAAAGAGACCCAGTACTTC. This translates into CAISDATGPHKETQYF.

The chain employs TRBV5-4 and TRBJ2-3, with TRBD2 matching 14 bases. Trimming removed 4 bases from V and 2 bases from J; junction bases left unmatched: 6. The CDR3 loop spans 17 amino acids. Germline V gives CDR1 SGHNT, CDR2 YYREEE (reference sequence). The DNA of the CDR3 is TGTGCCAGCAGCGGGACTAGCGGGAGAATGTCCACAGATACGCAGTATTTT. Residues: CASSGTSGRMSTDTQYF.

This clonotype was counted only a few times. J is TRBJ2-1 and V is TRBV28; 8 nucleotides agree with TRBD1. Trimming took 6 bases from V and 5 from J; bases not matched to a gene: 6. Per germline, CDR1 MDHEN and CDR2 SYDVKM. This CDR3 spans 14 amino acids. DNA for the CDR3: TGTGCCAGCAGGACCGGGACAGGAAACAATGAGCAGTTCTTC. Encoded protein: CASRTGTGNNEQFF.

The J gene is TRBJ2-7, the V gene TRBV15; 9 bases align to TRBD2. CDR3 length equals 15 residues. Germline V lookup: CDR1 LNHNV, CDR2 YYDKDF (reference sequence). V shed 0 bases and J 1 base; nucleotides not matched to a gene: 1. The CDR3 DNA follows: TGTGCCACCAGCAGAGACCTAGCGGGATCCTACGAGCAGTACTTC. Translated: CATSRDLAGSYEQYF.

The chain has TRBV12-3 or TRBV12-4 and TRBJ1-2; 7 bases align to TRBD1. The CDR3 has 14 amino acids. V trimming: 7 bases; J trimming: 6 bases; junction bases outside the gene matches: 11. The CDR3 loop is CASNERQGRDGYTF. For the CDR3, the DNA is TGTGCCAGCAACGAACGACAGGGAAGGGATGGCTACACCTTC.

V gene TRBV7-2 combines with J gene TRBJ1-3; D not resolved. CDR3 size: 15 residues. CDR1 and CDR2 from the germline V gene are SGHTA and FQGNSA. V lost 5 bases and J lost 0, with 11 bases in between. CDR3: CASSPKVLSGNTIYF. In nucleotides, the CDR3 is TGTGCCAGCAGCCCGAAGGTGCTCTCTGGAAACACCATATATTTT.

The chain combines TRBV5-1 with TRBJ2-2, with TRBD2 matching over 10 bases. The CDR3 is made up of 19 amino acids. Germline-derived CDR1 and CDR2 are SGHRS and YFSETQ. V shed 0 bases, J shed 1 base, and the junction held 9 bases outside the gene matches. The CDR3 protein is CASSLVSRLAGKNTGELFF. CDR3 in DNA: TGCGCCAGCAGCTTGGTTTCTCGACTAGCGGGCAAGAACACCGGGGAGCTGTTTTTT.

This clonotype has just a few counts. This chain connects TRBV7-9 to TRBJ2-1; TRBD2 aligns across 12 bases. Germline CDR1 is SEHNR and CDR2 is FQNEAQ (reference sequence). CDR3 length: 14 residues. The V segment lost 5 bases and the J segment 11 bases; nucleotides outside the gene matches: 7. The CDR3 nucleotides are TGTGCCAGCAGCGAAGGACTAGCGGGGCCGAAGCAGTTCTTC. Translation: CASSEGLAGPKQFF.

This clonotype was found a few times. The V and J genes are TRBV5-1 and TRBJ2-3; D is possibly TRBD1 or TRBD2 (5 bases each). This CDR3 has 15 amino acids. CDR1 is SGHRS, CDR2 YFSETQ, per germline. Deletions cut 3 bases from V and 2 bases from J, with 13 bases between. CDR3 nucleotide sequence: TGCGCCAGCAGCTCGCCCCGGGGCCCCACAGATACGCAGTATTTT. Translation: CASSSPRGPTDTQYF.

This clonotype has a handful of counts. The V call is TRBV9, the J call TRBJ2-3, with unresolved D. This CDR3 spans 13 amino acids. V lost 1 base to trimming and J lost 2 bases, with 5 bases between them. CDR1 SGDLS and CDR2 YYNGEE come from the germline V gene. The CDR3: CASSVTATDTQYF. The CDR3 region has the DNA TGTGCCAGCAGCGTAACCGCCACAGATACGCAGTATTTT.

This clonotype was observed at least ten times. The CDR3 DNA reads TGTGCCAGCAGCACCCCGGGACGAACGATCAATGAGCAGTTCTTC. This codes for CASSTPGRTINEQFF. The chain joins TRBV5-5 to TRBJ2-1, with D perhaps being TRBD1 or TRBD2 (5 bases each). The CDR3 covers 15 residues. CDR1 and CDR2 (germline): SGHKS, YYEKEE (reference sequence). V lost 4 bases and J lost 6, with 17 bases in between.

There are a few counts of this clonotype. V is TRBV20-1 and J is TRBJ1-2; 11 bases are a match to TRBD1. J was trimmed by 3 bases and V by 2 bases; bases with no gene match: 2. From germline, CDR1 is DFQATT and CDR2 SNEGSKA (reference sequence). This CDR3 has 14 residues. Here the CDR3 reads CSARRDRGDYGYTF. In nucleotides, the CDR3 is TGCAGTGCTAGAAGGGACAGGGGGGACTATGGCTACACCTTC.

Only a few counts were recorded for this clonotype. The DNA of the CDR3 is TGTGCCACCAGCGGAACAGGGGATGAAGCTTTCTTT. Translation: CATSGTGDEAFF. The gene calls are TRBV24-1 and TRBJ1-1; 7 bases are shared with TRBD1. Germline V gene sequence: CDR1 KGHDR, CDR2 SFDVKD. The CDR3 length is 12 residues. V lost 7 bases to trimming and J lost 7 bases; unmatched junction nucleotides: 5.

This clonotype was seen repeatedly, ten times or more. The V call is TRBV20-1, the J call TRBJ2-7; possibly TRBD2 for D (6 bases). Germline lookup yields CDR1 DFQATT and CDR2 SNEGSKA (reference sequence). V was trimmed by 1 base and J by 2 bases, leaving 9 bases between them. The CDR3 has 13 amino acids. CDR3 DNA sequence: TGCAGTGCTAGAGGGGCTAGCGCCTACGAGCAGTACTTC. Translation: CSARGASAYEQYF.

This sequence joins TRBV20-1 and TRBJ1-2, with 9 bases aligning to TRBD1. The ends lost 6 bases at V and 7 bases at J; junction bases unmatched: 9. CDR1 and CDR2 (germline): DFQATT, SNEGSKA (reference sequence). The CDR3 totals 13 residues. The CDR3, as DNA: TGCAGTGCAAGACCACAGGGGGCGGTTGGCTACACCTTC. Protein sequence: CSARPQGAVGYTF.

The chain is built from TRBV7-9 and TRBJ2-1; no clear D gene. CDR1 SEHNR and CDR2 FQNEAQ come from the germline V gene (reference sequence). The V end lost 0 bases, the J end lost 4 bases, and 13 bases lay between the germline ends. This CDR3 region has 16 residues. CDR3 sequence: CASSLALNTAYNEQFF. Here the CDR3 DNA reads TGTGCCAGCAGCTTAGCGCTAAATACGGCTTACAATGAGCAGTTCTTC.

This clonotype was counted between two and nine times. V gene TRBV12-3 or TRBV12-4 combines with J gene TRBJ2-1, with TRBD2 identical over 12 bases. The ends lost 6 bases at V and 7 bases at J; junction bases unmatched: 13. CDR3 size: 17 residues. The CDR3 is CASSTGTSGPMVNEQFF. The CDR3 DNA reads as TGTGCCAGCAGCACCGGGACTAGCGGGCCAATGGTGAATGAGCAGTTCTTC.

This clonotype was seen ten or more times. V gene TRBV5-1 combines with J gene TRBJ2-5; no clear D. Deletions cut 0 bases from V and 4 bases from J, with 10 bases between. CDR1 is SGHRS and CDR2 is YFSETQ in the germline V gene. The CDR3 consists of 14 residues. The CDR3 bases are TGCGCCAGCAGCTTGGAATTCATTGGAGAGACCCAGTACTTC. Translation gives CASSLEFIGETQYF.

The chain combines TRBV25-1 with TRBJ2-7; TRBD1 might be the D (6 bases). The CDR3 extends over 14 amino acids. Germline V gene lookup returns CDR1 MGHDK and CDR2 SYGVNS. The ends were cut back, 4 bases at V and 0 bases at J, with 10 bases in the middle. CDR3 region: CASSVPGVSYEQYF. CDR3 bases: TGTGCCAGCAGTGTGCCAGGGGTCTCCTACGAGCAGTACTTC.